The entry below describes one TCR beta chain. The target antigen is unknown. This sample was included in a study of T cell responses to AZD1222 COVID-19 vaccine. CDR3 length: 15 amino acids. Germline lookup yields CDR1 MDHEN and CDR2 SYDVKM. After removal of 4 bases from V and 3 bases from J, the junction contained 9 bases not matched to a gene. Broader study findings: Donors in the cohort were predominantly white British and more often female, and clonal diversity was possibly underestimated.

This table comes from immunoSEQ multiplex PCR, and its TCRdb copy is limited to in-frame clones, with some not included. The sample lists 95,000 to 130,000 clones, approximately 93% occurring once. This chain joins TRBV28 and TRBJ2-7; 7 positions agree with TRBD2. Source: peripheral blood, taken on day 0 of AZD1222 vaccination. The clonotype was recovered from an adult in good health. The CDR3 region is CASSSLSGNVYEQYF. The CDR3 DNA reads TGTGCCAGCAGTTCTCTGAGCGGGAATGTCTACGAGCAGTACTTC. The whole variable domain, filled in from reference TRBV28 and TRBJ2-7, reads DVKVTQSSRYLVKRTGEKVFLECVQDMDHENMFWYRQDPGLGLRLIYFSYDVKMKEKGDIPEGYSVSREKKERFSLILESASTNQTSMYLCASSSLSGNVYEQYFGPGTRLTVT.